The sequence of this T cell receptor beta chain was determined in a study of T-cell memory formation after mild COVID-19 (dated by TCRdb to about 2021). Concerning the study at large: Most TCR sequence clusters were specific to one of the two donors. In two donors, T-cell clones that expanded and contracted after mild COVID-19 were followed by sequencing TCRalpha and TCRbeta repertoires longitudinally. Two young, previously healthy adult volunteers made up the cohort, one male and one female. The paper's findings and limits, for the study overall: The study covered only a couple of mild cases, and larger cohorts including severe cases with pre-infection samples were considered necessary. From day 15 to 85, contracting clones showed balanced CD4/CD8 phenotypes, whereas a second wave of clones that expanded from day 15 to 37 leaned towards CD4+. Some responding clones were detected in pre-infection memory, suggesting pre-existing cross-reactive memory T cells joined the SARS-CoV-2 response. Contracting CD4+ clones were found mainly in CM and EM memory subsets, while CD8+ clones were enriched in EMRA. The second-wave clones that peaked on day 37 were not confirmed to be SARS-CoV-2 specific.

Ficoll-Paque density gradient centrifugation was used to isolate PBMCs. This clonotype was recorded a few times. Its antigen has not been determined. The sample holds no much larger clone one base away, and base qualities are not on file. Sequencing was carried out with an Illumina NovaSeq 6000. TCRalpha and TCRbeta cDNA libraries were built by 5'RACE with constant-segment primers, adding sample barcodes and unique molecular identifiers. Trizol reagent was used to extract RNA from every sample. Amplification of the libraries took two PCR steps, and the second step added a second sample barcode plus Illumina TruSeq adapters. Sequencing of the libraries was done on an Illumina NovaSeq, producing 2 x 150 bp paired-end reads. The authors' analysis ran thus. With migec v1.2.7, reads were demultiplexed and then collapsed into UMI-guided consensus sequences. Using mixcr v2.1.11, UMI consensuses were aligned to TRA and TRB V and J templates and then assembled into clonotypes. Expanded or contracted clonotypes were those called significant by both edgeR and NoisET, with noise models trained on biological replicates. For edgeR calls, the cutoffs were a false discovery rate-adjusted p below 0.01 and a log2 fold-change threshold of 1. PCA with hierarchical clustering of max-normalized trajectories of the 1000 most abundant clonotypes was used as exploratory dynamics analysis. Each responding clone was given a CD4 or CD8 phenotype based on the CD4+ and CD8+ repertoires, which had been sequenced separately. TCRdb reworked the public reads: Q25 trimming with fastp, MiXCR clone assembly, productive beta chains retained. Under each unique CDR3 protein, matching rows form one entry showing the most common genes and DNA. In this record, the V and J calls reflect TCRdb's handling and not the investigators' own analysis. This sample holds roughly 240,000 distinct CDR3 sequences; 15% were observed only once. Of the sample, about 2% falls within the top ten clones.

This receptor was identified in an adult woman who had mild COVID-19 (a few samples of this study predate the infection). The sample titles of this study are shuffled in the database, so cell type and time point are left out; the donor was told from shared clones. Sequencing was carried out using PBMCs or a T cell subset sorted from them (not recorded which).

The CDR3 region: CSVEGSGVDTEAFF. The nucleotide sequence reads TGCAGCGTTGAGGGCTCAGGGGTAGACACTGAAGCTTTCTTT. The chain was built from TRBV29-1 and TRBJ1-1; matching of 6 bases hints at TRBD1 as the D gene. According to the germline V gene, CDR1 reads SQVTM and CDR2 reads ANQGSEA. The junction shows trimming of 3 bases on V and 3 bases on J, plus 14 bases between the germline ends. The CDR3 starts with the cysteine, ends with the phenylalanine, and has 14 residues. Here the CDR3 DNA is all that survives: 42 bases in frame from base 1.